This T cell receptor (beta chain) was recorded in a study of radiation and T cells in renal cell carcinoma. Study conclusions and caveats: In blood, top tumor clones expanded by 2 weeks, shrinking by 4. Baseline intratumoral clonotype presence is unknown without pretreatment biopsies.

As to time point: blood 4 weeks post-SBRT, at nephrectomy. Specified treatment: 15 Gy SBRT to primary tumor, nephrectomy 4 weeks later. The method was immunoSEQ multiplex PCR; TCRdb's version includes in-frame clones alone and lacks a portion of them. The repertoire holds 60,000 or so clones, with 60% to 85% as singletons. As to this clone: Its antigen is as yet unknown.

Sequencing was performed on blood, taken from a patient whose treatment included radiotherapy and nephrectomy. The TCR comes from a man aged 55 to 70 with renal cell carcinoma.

CDR3 sequence (DNA): TGTGCCAGCAGCTTAGATCTGAACAGGAAAAACATTCAGTACTTC. The encoded protein is CASSLDLNRKNIQYF. The chain employs TRBV11-3 and TRBJ2-4; perhaps TRBD1 as D (5 bases). V shed 0 bases and J shed 4 bases, with 10 bases lying between them. The germline V gene has CDR1 SGHNT and CDR2 YENEEA. This CDR3 has 15 amino acids. The full variable domain, completed using reference TRBV11-3 and TRBJ2-4, is EAGVVQSPRYKIIEKKQPVAFWCNPISGHNTLYWYLQNLGQGPELLIRYENEEAVDDSQLPKDRFSAERLKGVDSTLKIQPAELGDSAVYLCASSLDLNRKNIQYFGAGTRLSVL.